A selection of T cell receptor beta chains follows, all from one sample in a study of blood T cell repertoires in COVID-19. TCRdb's table, derived via immunoSEQ multiplex PCR, lists solely in-frame clones and lacks some. The sample consists of tens of thousands of clones, roughly 78% of them appearing once. Sequencing input: peripheral blood. The receptors were sampled from a man in his fifties or sixties with acute or convalescent COVID-19. Both conserved end residues are part of each CDR3. D genes are given only for firm matches. Not every row has a clone size; where given, it reads once, few, many or a size class.

clone_size: NA; j_call: TRBJ2-7; v_call: TRBV2; d_call: TRBD2; cdr3_aa: CASRGGTSGRYEQYF; cdr3_nt: TGTGCCAGCAGGGGAGGGACTAGCGGGAGGTACGAGCAGTACTTC
clone_size: once; j_call: TRBJ1-1; v_call: TRBV12-5; d_call: NA; cdr3_aa: CASGLGPEAFF; cdr3_nt: TGTGCTAGTGGTTTGGGGCCTGAAGCTTTCTTT
clone_size: NA; j_call: TRBJ2-1; v_call: TRBV7-2; d_call: NA; cdr3_aa: CATLSFNEQFF; cdr3_nt: TGTGCCACCCTCTCCTTTAATGAGCAGTTCTTC
clone_size: NA; j_call: TRBJ1-1; v_call: TRBV14; d_call: NA; cdr3_aa: CSGAVNTEAFF; cdr3_nt: TGTTCTGGGGCCGTGAACACTGAAGCTTTCTTT
clone_size: once; j_call: TRBJ2-3; v_call: TRBV19; d_call: TRBD1; cdr3_aa: CASSIGQGSTDTQYF; cdr3_nt: TGTGCCAGTAGTATTGGACAGGGGAGCACAGATACGCAGTATTTT
clone_size: once; j_call: TRBJ1-1; v_call: TRBV14; d_call: TRBD1; cdr3_aa: CASSQSPGQGGMNTEAFF; cdr3_nt: TGTGCCAGCAGCCAGTCACCGGGACAGGGGGGAATGAACACTGAAGCTTTCTTT
clone_size: NA; j_call: TRBJ1-6; v_call: TRBV23-1; d_call: NA; cdr3_aa: CASSRLSVNSPLHF; cdr3_nt: TGCGCCAGCAGTCGTCTATCTGTGAATTCACCCCTCCACTTT
clone_size: once; j_call: TRBJ2-3; v_call: TRBV28; d_call: NA; cdr3_aa: CASIGSSVSTDTQYF; cdr3_nt: TGTGCCAGCATCGGTTCTAGCGTCAGCACAGATACGCAGTATTTT
clone_size: NA; j_call: TRBJ2-7; v_call: TRBV12-3/TRBV12-4; d_call: NA; cdr3_aa: CASSPLRGYEQYF; cdr3_nt: TGTGCCAGCAGCCCCCTCCGAGGGTATGAGCAGTACTTC
clone_size: NA; j_call: TRBJ2-3; v_call: TRBV13; d_call: TRBD2; cdr3_aa: CASSRTSGRLDTQYF; cdr3_nt: TGTGCCAGCAGCCGCACTAGCGGGAGGCTAGATACGCAGTATTTT
clone_size: NA; j_call: TRBJ2-5; v_call: TRBV19; d_call: TRBD2; cdr3_aa: CASGEGLAIGTQYF; cdr3_nt: TGTGCCAGTGGCGAAGGACTAGCTATCGGGACCCAGTACTTC
clone_size: NA; j_call: TRBJ2-7; v_call: TRBV24-1; d_call: TRBD1; cdr3_aa: CATMASGQGYEQYF; cdr3_nt: TGTGCCACCATGGCCTCGGGACAGGGCTACGAGCAGTACTTC
clone_size: NA; j_call: TRBJ1-4; v_call: TRBV7-6; d_call: NA; cdr3_aa: CASSTRVRATNEKLFF; cdr3_nt: TGTGCCAGCAGCACGCGAGTCCGGGCAACTAATGAAAAACTGTTTTTT
clone_size: NA; j_call: TRBJ2-3; v_call: TRBV10-3; d_call: TRBD2; cdr3_aa: CAISATSADTDTQYF; cdr3_nt: TGTGCCATCAGTGCCACTAGCGCAGACACAGATACGCAGTATTTT
clone_size: NA; j_call: TRBJ1-6; v_call: TRBV4-1; d_call: NA; cdr3_aa: CASSQVQTANSPLHF; cdr3_nt: TGCGCCAGCAGCCAAGTACAGACGGCGAATTCACCCCTCCACTTT
clone_size: NA; j_call: TRBJ1-4; v_call: TRBV6-5; d_call: TRBD1; cdr3_aa: CASSWSRGQVKLFF; cdr3_nt: TGTGCCAGCAGCTGGTCCAGGGGGCAGGTAAAACTGTTTTTT
clone_size: few; j_call: TRBJ1-6; v_call: TRBV6-6; d_call: NA; cdr3_aa: CASKADYNSPLHF; cdr3_nt: TGTGCCAGCAAGGCGGACTATAATTCACCCCTCCACTTT
clone_size: NA; j_call: TRBJ1-1; v_call: TRBV10-3; d_call: TRBD1; cdr3_aa: CAIRGDSNTEAFF; cdr3_nt: TGTGCCATCAGGGGGGACAGTAACACTGAAGCTTTCTTT
clone_size: NA; j_call: TRBJ1-2; v_call: TRBV28; d_call: NA; cdr3_aa: CASSPEFNYGYTF; cdr3_nt: TGTGCCAGCAGTCCCGAGTTTAACTATGGCTACACCTTC
clone_size: NA; j_call: TRBJ2-7; v_call: TRBV6-5; d_call: NA; cdr3_aa: CASSYRVTRGSYEQYF; cdr3_nt: TGTGCCAGCAGTTACCGCGTCACCAGGGGTTCCTACGAGCAGTACTTC
clone_size: NA; j_call: TRBJ1-1; v_call: TRBV7-8; d_call: TRBD1; cdr3_aa: CASSFVQGATEAFF; cdr3_nt: TGTGCCAGCAGCTTCGTCCAGGGGGCCACTGAAGCTTTCTTT
clone_size: NA; j_call: TRBJ1-1; v_call: TRBV5-1; d_call: NA; cdr3_aa: CASSRPEDEAFF; cdr3_nt: TGCGCCAGCAGCCGACCGGAGGATGAAGCTTTCTTT
clone_size: once; j_call: TRBJ2-1; v_call: TRBV20-1; d_call: NA; cdr3_aa: CSAAPENEQFF; cdr3_nt: TGCAGTGCAGCGCCGGAGAATGAGCAGTTCTTC
clone_size: NA; j_call: TRBJ2-7; v_call: TRBV28; d_call: TRBD1; cdr3_aa: CASSQPGGYEQYF; cdr3_nt: TGTGCCAGCAGCCAACCAGGGGGCTACGAGCAGTACTTC
clone_size: NA; j_call: TRBJ1-1; v_call: TRBV28; d_call: NA; cdr3_aa: CASSLSREAFF; cdr3_nt: TGTGCCAGCAGTTTATCCCGTGAAGCTTTCTTT
clone_size: NA; j_call: TRBJ2-2; v_call: TRBV5-1; d_call: NA; cdr3_aa: CASSLQENTGELFF; cdr3_nt: TGCGCCAGCAGCTTGCAGGAGAACACCGGGGAGCTGTTTTTT
clone_size: once; j_call: TRBJ2-7; v_call: TRBV5-4; d_call: TRBD2; cdr3_aa: CASSPGLAGGLNYEQYF; cdr3_nt: TGTGCCAGCAGCCCGGGACTAGCGGGGGGCCTAAACTACGAGCAGTACTTC